The rows below give T cell receptor beta chains drawn from one sample of a study of shared clonotypes between healthy human individuals. Profiling relied on immunoSEQ multiplex PCR, and the TCRdb table lists in-frame clones only, not all of them. The sample contains over 2 million clones, approximately 90% of which appear only once. The sequencing sample was made of naive CD4+ T cells from PBMCs. The receptors shown here come from a man younger than 35 in good health. Some clones in this sample may be carry-over from other donors' samples. Both conserved end residues are part of each CDR3. A D gene is named only where the DNA matches it firmly. Size values are once, few and many counts, or a class for expanded clones, and some rows have none.

v_call: TRBV27; j_call: TRBJ2-7; clone_size: .; cdr3_length: 14; d_call: .; cdr3_aa: CASSRWDGAYEQYF; cdr3_nt: TGTGCCAGCAGTAGATGGGACGGAGCCTACGAGCAGTACTTC
v_call: TRBV7-2; j_call: TRBJ2-3; clone_size: .; cdr3_length: 16; d_call: TRBD1; cdr3_aa: CASSLVRDRGSDTQYF; cdr3_nt: TGTGCCAGCAGCTTAGTGAGGGACAGGGGATCAGATACGCAGTATTTT
v_call: TRBV6-5; j_call: TRBJ1-3; clone_size: .; cdr3_length: 15; d_call: .; cdr3_aa: CASSYSAASGNTIYF; cdr3_nt: TGTGCCAGCAGTTACTCGGCGGCCTCTGGAAACACCATATATTTT
v_call: TRBV5-1; j_call: TRBJ2-7; clone_size: .; cdr3_length: 14; d_call: .; cdr3_aa: CASSPDGTYYEQYF; cdr3_nt: TGCGCCAGCAGCCCGGACGGAACCTACTACGAGCAGTACTTC
v_call: TRBV28; j_call: TRBJ2-1; clone_size: .; cdr3_length: 15; d_call: TRBD2; cdr3_aa: CASSLLGTRINEQFF; cdr3_nt: TGTGCCAGCAGTTTACTCGGGACTAGGATCAATGAGCAGTTCTTC
v_call: TRBV2; j_call: TRBJ2-3; clone_size: .; cdr3_length: 14; d_call: .; cdr3_aa: CASVKGEITDTQYF; cdr3_nt: TGTGCCAGCGTGAAAGGGGAGATCACAGATACGCAGTATTTT
v_call: TRBV2; j_call: TRBJ1-2; clone_size: few; cdr3_length: 14; d_call: .; cdr3_aa: CASSDFGVAGGYTF; cdr3_nt: TGTGCCAGCAGTGATTTTGGAGTTGCCGGAGGCTACACCTTC
v_call: TRBV9; j_call: TRBJ2-2; clone_size: .; cdr3_length: 15; d_call: .; cdr3_aa: CASSVASTAPGELFF; cdr3_nt: TGTGCCAGCAGCGTAGCGTCGACGGCCCCCGGGGAGCTGTTTTTT
v_call: TRBV5-1; j_call: TRBJ2-7; clone_size: .; cdr3_length: 12; d_call: .; cdr3_aa: CASSLGGDEQYF; cdr3_nt: TGCGCCAGCAGCTTGGGTGGGGACGAGCAGTACTTC
v_call: TRBV29-1; j_call: TRBJ2-1; clone_size: .; cdr3_length: 11; d_call: .; cdr3_aa: CSVEHQVQQFF; cdr3_nt: TGCAGCGTTGAACATCAGGTCCAGCAGTTCTTC
v_call: TRBV11-3; j_call: TRBJ1-3; clone_size: .; cdr3_length: 16; d_call: .; cdr3_aa: CASRHRPSGPGNTIYF; cdr3_nt: TGTGCCAGCAGACACCGTCCGTCTGGGCCTGGAAACACCATATATTTT
v_call: TRBV5-5; j_call: TRBJ2-1; clone_size: .; cdr3_length: 15; d_call: .; cdr3_aa: CASRGMGSSYNEQFF; cdr3_nt: TGTGCCAGCAGGGGGATGGGGAGCTCCTACAATGAGCAGTTCTTC
v_call: TRBV7-8; j_call: TRBJ2-1; clone_size: .; cdr3_length: 17; d_call: TRBD2; cdr3_aa: CASSAAIKRGPYNEQFF; cdr3_nt: TGTGCCAGCAGCGCGGCCATAAAGCGGGGACCCTACAATGAGCAGTTCTTC
v_call: TRBV5-6; j_call: TRBJ1-2; clone_size: .; cdr3_length: 14; d_call: .; cdr3_aa: CASSFSFGEGGYTF; cdr3_nt: TGTGCCAGCAGCTTCTCGTTCGGGGAAGGCGGCTACACCTTC
v_call: TRBV11-2; j_call: TRBJ2-5; clone_size: .; cdr3_length: 15; d_call: .; cdr3_aa: CASSLDGNPQETQYF; cdr3_nt: TGTGCCAGCAGCTTAGACGGGAACCCTCAAGAGACCCAGTACTTC
v_call: TRBV28; j_call: TRBJ1-2; clone_size: .; cdr3_length: 15; d_call: .; cdr3_aa: CASTIPSRGNYGYTF; cdr3_nt: TGTGCCAGCACCATCCCCAGCAGGGGCAACTATGGCTACACCTTC
v_call: TRBV11-3; j_call: TRBJ2-5; clone_size: once; cdr3_length: 16; d_call: .; cdr3_aa: CASSLADRLTQETQYF; cdr3_nt: TGTGCCAGCAGCTTAGCAGACAGGCTTACACAAGAGACCCAGTACTTC
v_call: TRBV5-8; j_call: TRBJ1-6; clone_size: .; cdr3_length: 17; d_call: .; cdr3_aa: CASTPLRGRDDNSPLHF; cdr3_nt: TGTGCCAGCACCCCCTTACGGGGGCGCGATGATAATTCACCCCTCCACTTT
v_call: TRBV7-2; j_call: TRBJ2-7; clone_size: .; cdr3_length: 15; d_call: TRBD2; cdr3_aa: CASSPSSGSSYEQYF; cdr3_nt: TGTGCCAGCAGCCCATCTAGCGGGAGCTCCTACGAGCAGTACTTC
v_call: TRBV28; j_call: TRBJ1-5; clone_size: once; cdr3_length: 14; d_call: .; cdr3_aa: CASSPPARGQPQHF; cdr3_nt: TGTGCCAGCAGCCCACCGGCACGGGGGCAGCCCCAGCATTTT
v_call: TRBV28; j_call: TRBJ1-4; clone_size: .; cdr3_length: 15; d_call: .; cdr3_aa: CASGFQQVFNEGLFF; cdr3_nt: TGTGCCAGCGGGTTCCAACAGGTGTTTAATGAAGGCCTGTTTTTT
v_call: TRBV6-6; j_call: TRBJ1-3; clone_size: once; cdr3_length: 13; d_call: .; cdr3_aa: CASRTPPGNTIYF; cdr3_nt: TGTGCCAGCAGAACCCCTCCAGGAAACACCATATATTTT
v_call: TRBV6-4; j_call: TRBJ2-3; clone_size: .; cdr3_length: 15; d_call: TRBD2; cdr3_aa: CASSPWAGGTDTQYF; cdr3_nt: TGTGCCAGCAGTCCCTGGGCGGGAGGGACAGATACGCAGTATTTT
v_call: TRBV2; j_call: TRBJ1-1; clone_size: .; cdr3_length: 14; d_call: .; cdr3_aa: CASSGVLGRNEAFF; cdr3_nt: TGTGCCAGCAGTGGAGTCCTAGGGCGGAATGAAGCTTTCTTT